This T cell receptor delta chain originates from a study of γδ T cells in repeated Plasmodium falciparum infection. Background on the study: Age- and gender-matched Australian children served as comparison for malaria-exposed Malian children. Samples were taken at baseline, before some infections, and 21 days after each. Donors had four controlled P. falciparum NF54 infections over approximately 600 days.

TCRdb called clones anew from the multiplex PCR reads with CATT. The sample gives 70,000 to 95,000 delta-chain clones, approximately 1.5% of which show up once; more than 7% is in the top ten. Vgamma9/Vdelta2+ and Vdelta2-negative gammadelta T cells were flow-sorted from PBMC for bulk sequencing. The CDR3 is made up of 14 amino acids. V lost 3 bases, J lost 3 bases, and 11 bases lay in between. Germline CDR1 is TSWWSYY and CDR2 is QGS. Ten or more counts support this clone. The sequence was obtained from a pool of human donors (malaria-infected and uninfected, not separated). Sequenced sample: gamma-delta T cells from blood. The chain combines TRDV1 with TRDJ1; D gene ambiguous. CDR3 sequence reads: CALGDGTRSDKLIF. CDR3 sequence (DNA): TGTGCTCTTGGGGATGGGACTAGGTCCGATAAACTCATCTTT.